This passage covers 26 T cell receptor beta chains from one sample sequenced in a study of HIV-infected children after antiretroviral therapy interruption. Described treatment: PENTA 11 planned treatment interruption arm or continuous ART arm. A 3' RACE protocol on RNA, with unique molecular identifiers, produced the TCR library. MiXCR, run by TCRdb on the 3' RACE reads, gives a single entry per CDR3 protein. The profile shows more than 75,000 distinct CDR3 sequences, about 6.9% of them singletons. The sample consisted of CD45RA+ CD4+ T cells from PBMCs, pooled from several time points, taken from a donor given antiretroviral therapy, either interrupted or continuous. Specified subset: naive CD4+ CD45RA+ CD45RO- T cells. Every receptor here comes from a pool of human donors with HIV.

This clonotype was seen repeatedly, ten times or more. The rearrangement uses TRBV6-5 and TRBJ1-4; 9 nucleotides agree with TRBD1. The length of the CDR3 is 15 residues. The J segment lost 5 bases and the V segment lost 0 bases, leaving 1 base of the junction unmatched. The germline V gene encodes CDR1 MNHEY and CDR2 SVGAGI. CDR3 in DNA: TGTGCCAGCAGTTACTCCGGGACAGGGAATGAAAAACTGTTTTTT. Translation: CASSYSGTGNEKLFF.

This clonotype occurred many times. The CDR3 coding sequence is TGTGCCAGCAGCACATACCGGGACGGGTTGCAAGCTTTCTTT. Encoded protein: CASSTYRDGLQAFF. The chain is built from TRBV27 and TRBJ1-1; D possibly corresponds to TRBD1 (5 bases). CDR3 size: 14 residues. The V end lost 6 bases, the J end lost 9 bases, and 20 bases lay between the germline ends. CDR1 is MNHEY, CDR2 SMNVEV, per germline (reference sequence).

This clonotype was found a few times. V is TRBV27 and J is TRBJ2-5; D perhaps matches TRBD1 (6 bases). The germline CDR1 and CDR2 sequences are MNHEY and SMNVEV (reference sequence). V was shortened by 3 bases and J by 3 bases, with 8 bases between the two germline ends. The CDR3 length is 13 residues. The CDR3 nucleotides are TGTGCCAGCAGTTTCCGGACAGAAGAGACCCAGTACTTC. This encodes CASSFRTEETQYF.

This clonotype has a handful of counts. V is TRBV7-9 and J is TRBJ1-1; D is undetermined. Germline assignment: CDR1 SEHNR and CDR2 FQNEAQ (reference sequence). V shed 1 base and J shed 1 base, with 10 bases lying between them. CDR3 length: 15 residues. CDR3 nucleotides: TGTGCCAGCAGCTTAGGCGTTTTAGGGAACACTGAAGCTTTCTTT. It translates to CASSLGVLGNTEAFF.

This clonotype was counted ten times or more. The rearrangement links TRBV6-1 to TRBJ1-6, with D hard to call. The V gene's germline CDR1 is MNHNS and CDR2 SASEGT. Trimming stripped 4 bases from V and 6 bases from J, with 7 bases between. There are 13 residues in the CDR3. CDR3 sequence: CASSGTANSPLHF. CDR3 in DNA: TGTGCCAGCAGTGGGACGGCTAATTCACCCCTCCACTTT.

Only one count was recorded for this clonotype. A read error may be the cause here, since a much bigger clone is one base away. The rearrangement joins TRBV24-1 to TRBJ2-5; D uncertain. Per germline, CDR1 KGHDR and CDR2 SFDVKD. The CDR3 contains 16 residues. V was cut by 3 bases and J by 2 bases, with 15 bases left in between. The CDR3 region has the DNA TGTGCCACCAGTGATCTGAGCGTTCAGGAACAAGAGACCCAGTACTTC. It yields the protein CATSDLSVQEQETQYF.

This clonotype occurred many times. This rearrangement joins TRBV11-3 to TRBJ2-1, with 7 bases fitting TRBD2. V shed 3 bases and J 10 bases; nucleotides not matched to a gene: 3. This CDR3 is 12 amino acids long. Germline values: CDR1 SGHNT, CDR2 YENEEA. Here the CDR3 reads CASSLGGEEQFF. The CDR3 bases are TGTGCCAGCAGCTTGGGGGGGGAGGAGCAGTTCTTC.

This clonotype was seen repeatedly, ten times or more. One end of the junction fails to match germline, which may point to a read error. The chain joins TRBV4-2 to TRBJ2-4; D possibly corresponds to TRBD2 (7 bases). This CDR3 has 17 amino acids. The V gene's germline CDR1 is LGHNA and CDR2 YNFKEQ. The CDR3 here is CASSQDWGGASQNTLYF. DNA of the CDR3: TGTGCCAGCAGCCAAGACTGGGGGGGCGCAAGTCAAAACACCTTGTACTTT.

Note on this clonotype: It may be a read error: a sequence one base away is much more abundant. This chain uses TRBV5-1 with TRBJ2-1; 8 bases are a match to TRBD2. After removal of 4 bases from V and 8 bases from J, the junction contained 17 bases not matched to a gene. CDR3 length equals 17 residues. From germline, CDR1 is SGHRS and CDR2 YFSETQ. The CDR3 here is CASSGGARGALGDEQFF. DNA of the CDR3: TGCGCCAGCAGCGGTGGTGCGCGGGGGGCCCTGGGGGATGAGCAGTTCTTC.

Many counts were recorded for this clonotype. V gene TRBV20-1 combines with J gene TRBJ2-1; maybe TRBD2 (5 bases). Germline V lookup: CDR1 DFQATT, CDR2 SNEGSKA (reference sequence). V was clipped by 6 bases and J by 4 bases, with 22 bases between them. The CDR3 length is 16 residues. CDR3 coding DNA: TGCAGTGCCATCCGACGGTTAAGCGGTAATTACAATGAGCAGTTCTTC. Amino acids: CSAIRRLSGNYNEQFF.

This clonotype occurred many times. The chain has TRBV7-4 and TRBJ2-7, with 10 bases aligning to TRBD1. The CDR3 contains 19 residues. CDR1 and CDR2 (germline): SGHVT, SQSDAQ. V shed 5 bases and J 1 base; nucleotides not matched to a gene: 17. The CDR3 nucleotides are TGTGCCAGCAGCATAAATCGGGGGCCCGGGACAGGGGAGTCCTACGAGCAGTACTTC. Its protein is CASSINRGPGTGESYEQYF.

Many counts were recorded for this clonotype. This rearrangement joins TRBV14 to TRBJ2-7; a weak D match, TRBD2 (5 bases). V shed 0 bases and J shed 12 bases, with 15 bases lying between them. Germline V lookup: CDR1 SGHDN, CDR2 FVKESK. The CDR3 sequence is 13 residues long. The CDR3 DNA follows: TGTGCCAGCAGCCAAGATCTTAGGACGGAGGCGTACTTC. This encodes CASSQDLRTEAYF.

In its sample, this clonotype was seen a few times. The CDR3 protein is CASSLDVGSGANVLTF. CDR3 coding DNA: TGCGCCAGCAGCTTGGATGTAGGCTCTGGGGCCAACGTCCTGACTTTC. V is TRBV5-1 and J is TRBJ2-6, with D hard to call. V shed 0 bases and J shed 0 bases, with 7 bases lying between them. Germline values: CDR1 SGHRS, CDR2 YFSETQ. This CDR3 contains 16 residues. Drawing the rest from reference TRBV5-1 and TRBJ2-6, the complete variable domain is KAGVTQTPRYLIKTRGQQVTLSCSPISGHRSVSWYQQTPGQGLQFLFEYFSETQRNKGNFPGRFSGRQFSNSRSEMNVSTLELGDSALYLCASSLDVGSGANVLTFGAGSRLTVL.

The chain couples TRBV5-1 to TRBJ1-4; D call uncertain. Trimming stripped 0 bases from V and 0 bases from J, with 6 bases between. Germline CDR1 is SGHRS and CDR2 is YFSETQ. This CDR3 region has 15 residues. CDR3 amino acids: CASSLEAATNEKLFF. CDR3 nucleotide sequence: TGCGCCAGCAGCTTGGAGGCAGCAACTAATGAAAAACTGTTTTTT.

This clonotype appeared many times. The chain uses TRBV28 and TRBJ1-5; D may be TRBD1 (6 bases). Germline V CDR1 and CDR2: MDHEN, SYDVKM. This CDR3 comprises 13 residues. V was trimmed by 10 bases and J by 6 bases, leaving 16 bases between them. This CDR3 is CATSDRGFQPQHF. The CDR3, as DNA: TGTGCCACGTCGGACAGAGGATTTCAGCCCCAGCATTTT.

This clonotype has a count of ten or more. J is TRBJ2-5 and V is TRBV9, with D hard to call. This CDR3 region has 13 residues. Germline CDR1 and CDR2: SGDLS and YYNGEE. V was trimmed by 0 bases and J by 0 bases, leaving 3 bases between them. DNA for the CDR3: TGTGCCAGCAGCGTAGGGTACCAAGAGACCCAGTACTTC. This encodes CASSVGYQETQYF.

The V call is TRBV6-2 or TRBV6-3, the J call TRBJ1-1; D unclear. The CDR3 extends over 15 amino acids. The V and J ends lost 5 bases and 3 bases respectively, with 16 bases between them. Germline V lookup: CDR1 MNHEY, CDR2 SVGEGT. CDR3 residues: CASSRPVAGDTEAFF. CDR3 DNA: TGTGCCAGCAGTCGACCGGTGGCGGGTGACACTGAAGCTTTCTTT.

The chain couples TRBV7-3 to TRBJ2-7; D uncertain. Per the germline V gene, CDR1 is SGHTA and CDR2 is FQGTGA. CDR3 length: 15 amino acids. The V gene lost 1 base and the J gene lost 3 bases, with 13 bases spanning the gap. CDR3 coding DNA: TGTGCCAGCAGCTTAAGGGCAGCGAAGGTCTACGAGCAGTACTTC. It is translated as CASSLRAAKVYEQYF.

This clonotype occurred many times. The CDR3 region is CATSDSPQGQDAPEAFF. Written as DNA, the CDR3 is TGTGCCACCAGTGATTCGCCCCAGGGACAGGACGCCCCTGAAGCTTTCTTT. The chain couples TRBV24-1 to TRBJ1-1; 8 bases match TRBD1. The length of the CDR3 is 17 residues. After removal of 2 bases from V and 6 bases from J, the junction contained 13 bases not matched to a gene. CDR1 is KGHDR and CDR2 is SFDVKD in the germline V gene.

The CDR3 sequence is CASSQESGINTEAFF. CDR3 DNA: TGTGCCAGCAGCCAAGAGTCTGGGATTAACACTGAAGCTTTCTTT. The chain carries TRBV4-2 and TRBJ1-1, with D hard to call. V gave up 0 bases and J gave up 2 bases, with 10 bases separating them. Germline V gives CDR1 LGHNA, CDR2 YNFKEQ. CDR3 length equals 15 residues.

This clonotype came up a few times. Here the CDR3 DNA reads TGCGCCAGCAGTCAGAGACAGGGAGGTGGGGCCAACGTCCTGACTTTC. It specifies CASSQRQGGGANVLTF. The V call is TRBV23-1, the J call TRBJ2-6; D is possibly TRBD1 (7 bases). TRBV23-1 falls under the ORF class, with uncertain function. Deletions cut 3 bases from V and 3 bases from J, with 12 bases between. The CDR3 spans 16 residues.

This clonotype was observed a handful of times. The chain combines TRBV20-1 with TRBJ2-3; no firm D call. Germline loops: CDR1 DFQATT, CDR2 SNEGSKA (reference sequence). CDR3 size: 13 residues. V dropped 5 bases and J dropped 9 bases, with 18 bases sitting between them. The chain's CDR3 is CSASTTVSGTQYF. In nucleotides, the CDR3 is TGCAGTGCTTCGACGACTGTCTCCGGAACGCAGTATTTT.

To note about this clonotype: Relative to the germline gene, one junction end is altered; a read error may explain this. The chain carries TRBV7-7 and TRBJ2-2, with a tentative D call TRBD1 (6 bases). The V gene's germline CDR1 is SSHAT and CDR2 FNYEAQ (reference sequence). The CDR3 spans 15 residues. The CDR3 loop is CASRESRGGTGELFF. CDR3 nucleotide sequence: TGTGCTAGCAGGGAATCCAGGGGTGGCACCGGGGAGCTGTTTTTT. Filled out from reference TRBV7-7 and TRBJ2-2, the complete variable domain reads GAGVSQSPRYKVTKRGQDVTLRCDPISSHATLYWYQQALGQGPEFLTYFNYEAQPDKSGLPSDRFSAERPEGSISTLTIQRTEQRDSAMYRCASRESRGGTGELFFGEGSRLTVL.

This clonotype was observed many times. V usage is TRBV19 and J usage is TRBJ1-2; D not certain. There are 11 residues in the CDR3. Trimming left V 8 bases short and J 3 bases short, with 7 bases between. Looked up from germline, CDR1 is LNHDA and CDR2 is SQIVND (reference sequence). CDR3 sequence (DNA): TGTGCCAGTCGGTGGGACTATGGCTACACCTTC. Translating gives CASRWDYGYTF.

This clonotype showed up many times. The V call is TRBV28, the J call TRBJ1-1; no clear D gene. From germline, CDR1 is MDHEN and CDR2 SYDVKM. Trimming pared 6 bases from V and 4 bases from J, leaving 15 bases between. The CDR3 is made up of 14 amino acids. The CDR3 loop is CASSPLGSPTEAFF. The DNA for the CDR3 is TGTGCCAGCAGCCCCCTGGGGTCCCCCACTGAAGCTTTCTTT.

There are many counts of this clonotype. The genes are TRBV2 and TRBJ2-7; 8 bases are shared with TRBD2. The germline V gene has CDR1 SNHLY and CDR2 FYNNEI. V lost 8 bases, J lost 2 bases, and 8 bases stayed unmatched. This CDR3 has 14 residues. As DNA, the CDR3 is TGTGCCAGCGGAGTGGGGGGACTAGCCTACGAGCAGTACTTC. Translated: CASGVGGLAYEQYF.